The TCR beta chain under discussion was sequenced for a study of cytomegalovirus exposure and HLA in healthy donors. The study, taken as a whole, reports: A later look showed TCR association rates differing by HLA locus, highest for DRB1 and lowest for HLA-C.

This clone showed up just a few times. As yet, its antigen is unknown. With 60 Vbeta and 13 Jbeta primers, the PCR was carried out. The data were produced by immunoSEQ multiplex PCR, yet TCRdb's version contains in-frame clones alone and is incomplete. The sample holds some 110,000 clones, 70% to 80% seen once. The CDR3 totals 15 residues. Germline V gene sequence: CDR1 SGHRS, CDR2 YFSETQ. V was clipped by 4 bases and J by 2 bases, with 15 bases between them. The clonotype was recovered from a man aged 50-60 years in good health and CMV-seropositive. The sequenced material came from PBMCs. The V and J genes are TRBV5-1 and TRBJ1-2; tentatively, D is TRBD1 (6 bases). The CDR3 DNA follows: TGCGCCAGCAGCCCCCGGACAGCGCCGAACTATGGCTACACCTTC. Residues: CASSPRTAPNYGYTF.